Below, 9 T cell receptor beta chains from the same sample are listed, as sequenced in a study of CD8+ T cells in alopecia areata. TCR sequencing used cDNA made by reverse transcription of extracted RNA. Produced via immunoSEQ multiplex PCR; TCRdb's table is partial and in-frame only. The data hold about 180,000 clones, with 59% observed a single time. The sample consisted of CD4+ T cells sorted from blood, taken at week 0. The receptors stem from a human donor with alopecia areata.

This clone occurred once. The genes are TRBV15 and TRBJ2-5; D is undetermined. The CDR3 is made up of 13 amino acids. Germline V gene data show CDR1 as LNHNV and CDR2 as YYDKDF (reference sequence). The ends were cut back, 1 base at V and 5 bases at J, with 8 bases in the middle. Here the CDR3 reads CATSRGGQETQYF. CDR3 nucleotides: TGTGCCACCAGCAGAGGGGGTCAGGAGACCCAGTACTTC.

V usage is TRBV2 and J usage is TRBJ2-7, with 7 bases aligning to TRBD1. Germline loops: CDR1 SNHLY, CDR2 FYNNEI. This CDR3 has 14 amino acids. Losses at the gene ends were 5 bases for V and 6 bases for J; bases not matched to a gene: 10. DNA for the CDR3: TGTGCCAGCAGTACCCGACAGGGTTCGGGCGAGCAGTACTTC. Translating it yields CASSTRQGSGEQYF.

This clone has just a few counts. Other DNA sequences within the sample encode an identical CDR3. The rearrangement joins TRBV29-1 to TRBJ2-5, with D perhaps TRBD2 (5 bases). The CDR3 is made up of 11 amino acids. CDR1 is SQVTM and CDR2 is ANQGSEA in the germline V gene. Trimming removed 8 bases at V and 4 bases at J, with 11 bases between. The CDR3 region is CSPRVGETQYF. CDR3 in DNA: TGCAGCCCGAGGGTGGGAGAGACCCAGTACTTC.

V usage is TRBV30 and J usage is TRBJ2-3; D gene uncertain. Germline V lookup: CDR1 GTSNPN, CDR2 SVGIG (reference sequence). This CDR3 contains 14 residues. Between the trimmed V and J ends, which lost 1 base and 1 base, there was a span of 9 bases. The CDR3 loop is CAWSGQLGTDTQYF. The CDR3 DNA follows: TGTGCCTGGAGTGGGCAGCTGGGCACAGATACGCAGTATTTT.

This chain uses TRBV27 with TRBJ2-5, with unresolved D. This CDR3 has 13 amino acids. V lost 3 bases and J lost 1, with 6 bases in between. Germline assignment: CDR1 MNHEY and CDR2 SMNVEV (reference sequence). The chain's CDR3 is CASSLHTQETQYF. The CDR3 bases are TGTGCCAGCAGTTTGCACACCCAAGAGACCCAGTACTTC.

The V gene is TRBV2, the J gene TRBJ1-1; the D is unclear. The length of the CDR3 is 13 residues. V lost 8 bases and J lost 2, with 12 bases in between. Germline V CDR1 and CDR2: SNHLY, FYNNEI. CDR3 in amino acids: CASPRFSNTEAFF. Written as DNA, the CDR3 is TGTGCCAGCCCCCGGTTCAGCAACACTGAAGCTTTCTTT. The complete variable domain, with remaining parts taken from reference TRBV2 and TRBJ1-1, reads EPEVTQTPSHQVTQMGQEVILRCVPISNHLYFYWYRQILGQKVEFLVSFYNNEISEKSEIFDDQFSVERPDGSNFTLKIRSTKLEDSAMYFCASPRFSNTEAFFGQGTRLTVV.

The chain uses TRBV27 and TRBJ2-1, with D tentatively TRBD2 (7 bases). This CDR3 spans 16 amino acids. V lost 4 bases, J lost 7 bases, and 20 bases lay in between. Germline loops: CDR1 MNHEY, CDR2 SMNVEV (reference sequence). Here the CDR3 reads CASSSPGGGLGNEQFF. The CDR3 DNA sequence: TGTGCCAGCAGTTCCCCTGGGGGGGGGCTGGGTAATGAGCAGTTCTTC.

This clone was picked up one time. The gene calls are TRBV29-1 and TRBJ2-7, with D possibly TRBD1 on 7 matching bases. The germline V gene encodes CDR1 SQVTM and CDR2 ANQGSEA. The V and J ends lost 4 bases and 4 bases respectively, with 17 bases between them. The CDR3 extends over 14 amino acids. The DNA for the CDR3 is TGCAGCGTTGGCCCCGGCCAGGGGGGATACGAGCAGTACTTC. Its protein is CSVGPGQGGYEQYF.

This clone has a handful of counts. This rearrangement joins TRBV29-1 to TRBJ2-6; D perhaps matches TRBD1 (5 bases). The CDR3 contains 14 residues. Germline lookup yields CDR1 SQVTM and CDR2 ANQGSEA. Trimming left V 6 bases short and J 3 bases short, with 12 bases between. The DNA of the CDR3 is TGCAGCGTCGCTAGGGGCGGTGGGGCCAACGTCCTGACTTTC. Translated: CSVARGGGANVLTF.